A single sample gave rise to the 19 T cell receptor beta chains below, sequenced in a study of control samples from healthy donors and cancer patients. TCRdb keeps only in-frame clones here, not all; method: immunoSEQ multiplex PCR. This table has 20,000 to 30,000 clones, around 90% appearing once. Sequenced sample: PBMCs. These receptors all come from a man aged 50 or older with lung cancer.

The V call is TRBV7-9, the J call TRBJ1-1; 7 nucleotides line up with TRBD1. The V segment lost 5 bases and the J segment 6 bases; nucleotides outside the gene matches: 9. The germline CDR1 and CDR2 sequences are SEHNR and FQNEAQ (reference sequence). The CDR3 is made up of 14 amino acids. CDR3 coding DNA: TGTGCCAGCAGCGACCACTTCCAGGGGGCTGAAGCTTTCTTT. Protein: CASSDHFQGAEAFF.

This clone has just a few counts. The chain uses TRBV10-3 and TRBJ2-5, with 8 bases lining up with TRBD2. The V gene's germline CDR1 is ENHRY and CDR2 SYGVKD. V shed 4 bases and J 3 bases; nucleotides not matched to a gene: 1. This CDR3 is 13 amino acids long. CDR3 DNA: TGTGCCATCAGTGGCGGGGGGAAAGAGACCCAGTACTTC. Protein product: CAISGGGKETQYF.

This clone occurred once. V is TRBV18 and J is TRBJ1-1; unclear D gene. Germline CDR1 is KGHSH and CDR2 is LQKENI. Deletions cut 3 bases from V and 1 base from J, with 12 bases between. The CDR3 loop spans 15 amino acids. CDR3 nucleotides: TGTGCCAGCTCACCCTTGGACTCTCCGAACACTGAAGCTTTCTTT. Its protein is CASSPLDSPNTEAFF.

J is TRBJ1-2 and V is TRBV25-1; the D gene is possibly TRBD1 (5 bases). CDR1 and CDR2 (germline): MGHDK, SYGVNS. CDR3 length equals 11 residues. V lost 2 bases and J lost 9, with 7 bases in between. CDR3 residues: CASSERQRYTF. The CDR3, as DNA: TGTGCCAGCAGTGAACGACAGCGCTACACCTTC.

The chain links TRBV6-5 to TRBJ1-3, with 8 bases aligning to TRBD1. V lost 5 bases and J lost 4; bases outside the gene matches: 4. This CDR3 spans 14 amino acids. Germline V gene data show CDR1 as MNHEY and CDR2 as SVGAGI. The DNA for the CDR3 is TGTGCCAGCAGTCGACAGGGGAAGGGAAACACCATATATTTT. This translates into CASSRQGKGNTIYF.

This chain connects TRBV15 to TRBJ1-6; TRBD1 might be the D (5 bases). Germline lookup yields CDR1 LNHNV and CDR2 YYDKDF (reference sequence). The CDR3 spans 17 residues. Deletions cut 0 bases from V and 2 bases from J, with 11 bases between. In DNA form, the CDR3 reads TGTGCCACCAGCAGAGATCGGCAGGGCGCCTATAATTCACCCCTCCACTTT. It encodes CATSRDRQGAYNSPLHF. Variable domain in full (rest from reference TRBV15 and TRBJ1-6): DAMVIQNPRYQVTQFGKPVTLSCSQTLNHNVMYWYQQKSSQAPKLLFHYYDKDFNNEADTPDNFQSRRPNTSFCFLDIRSPGLGDTAMYLCATSRDRQGAYNSPLHFGNGTRLTVT.

The rearrangement links TRBV3-1 (or the pseudogene TRBV3-2) to TRBJ2-3, with 9 bases identical to TRBD2. CDR3 length equals 17 residues. Germline trimming cut 1 base from V and 3 bases from J; bases unmatched to any gene: 8. Germline loops: CDR1 LGHDT, CDR2 YNNKEL (reference sequence). The CDR3 protein is CASSQAGAGGRTDTQYF. The DNA for the CDR3 is TGTGCCAGCAGCCAAGCGGGTGCGGGGGGGCGTACAGATACGCAGTATTTT.

This chain uses TRBV5-5 with TRBJ1-1, with a possible D match to TRBD1 (5 bases). Trimming cost V 2 bases and J 5 bases, with 16 bases left between them. CDR1 SGHKS and CDR2 YYEKEE come from the germline V gene (reference sequence). This CDR3 contains 15 residues. In nucleotides, the CDR3 is TGTGCCAGCAGCTTTAGCAGCCCCCAGGGAACTGAAGCTTTCTTT. This encodes CASSFSSPQGTEAFF.

The gene calls are TRBV6-5 and TRBJ1-4, with D maybe TRBD1 (6 bases). Trimming stripped 6 bases from V and 0 bases from J, with 11 bases between. This CDR3 contains 15 residues. CDR1 and CDR2 (germline): MNHEY, SVGAGI. CDR3 loop: CASREDRSTNEKLFF. In DNA form, the CDR3 reads TGTGCCAGCAGGGAGGACAGATCAACTAATGAAAAACTGTTTTTT.

The count of this clone is one. This chain uses TRBV5-1 with TRBJ1-2; no clear D. CDR3 length: 12 residues. Trimming removed 0 bases from V and 3 bases from J, with 3 bases in between. Looked up from germline, CDR1 is SGHRS and CDR2 is YFSETQ. CDR3 sequence reads: CASSLEHYGYTF. The CDR3 region has the DNA TGCGCCAGCAGCTTGGAACACTATGGCTACACCTTC. The whole variable domain, remainder taken from reference TRBV5-1 and TRBJ1-2, is KAGVTQTPRYLIKTRGQQVTLSCSPISGHRSVSWYQQTPGQGLQFLFEYFSETQRNKGNFPGRFSGRQFSNSRSEMNVSTLELGDSALYLCASSLEHYGYTFGSGTRLTVV.

This rearrangement joins TRBV18 to TRBJ2-2, with D possibly being TRBD2 (7 bases). Per germline, CDR1 KGHSH and CDR2 LQKENI. V lost 5 bases and J lost 5, with 18 bases in between. The CDR3 is made up of 16 amino acids. CDR3 DNA: TGTGCCAGCTCAGGACAAGACGGGGGGCATACCGGGGAGCTGTTTTTT. It yields the protein CASSGQDGGHTGELFF.

The chain has TRBV25-1 and TRBJ1-1; D is possibly TRBD1 (5 bases). The CDR3 has 13 residues. The V end was cut by 6 bases, the J end by 7 bases, with 15 bases between. The germline V gene has CDR1 MGHDK and CDR2 SYGVNS. CDR3 sequence reads: CASRMLDRSEAFF. CDR3 bases: TGTGCCAGCAGGATGCTCGACAGAAGTGAAGCTTTCTTT. Using reference TRBV25-1 and TRBJ1-1 for the parts outside the CDR3, the full variable domain is EADIYQTPRYLVIGTGKKITLECSQTMGHDKMYWYQQDPGMELHLIHYSYGVNSTEKGDLSSESTVSRIRTEHFPLTLESARPSHTSQYLCASRMLDRSEAFFGQGTRLTVV.

The rearrangement uses TRBV10-3 and TRBJ2-7, with no clear D. From germline, CDR1 is ENHRY and CDR2 SYGVKD. V lost 0 bases and J 5 bases, leaving 8 bases between the germline ends. CDR3 length: 13 amino acids. CDR3 DNA sequence: TGTGCCATCAGTGAGTCGGAGATCGACGAGCAGTACTTC. Its protein is CAISESEIDEQYF.

This clone was detected a few times. Written as DNA, the CDR3 is TGCAGTATCCCGTGGAACACTGAAGCTTTCTTT. This translates into CSIPWNTEAFF. V usage is TRBV20-1 and J usage is TRBJ1-1; D ambiguous. Germline V gene sequence: CDR1 DFQATT, CDR2 SNEGSKA (reference sequence). Trimming left V 8 bases short and J 1 base short, with 8 bases between. The CDR3 sequence is 11 residues long.

The J gene is TRBJ1-4, the V gene TRBV30; D is possibly TRBD1 (5 bases). The germline V gene encodes CDR1 GTSNPN and CDR2 SVGIG (reference sequence). The length of the CDR3 is 14 residues. Trimming removed 2 bases at V and 5 bases at J, with 12 bases between. CDR3 bases: TGTGCCTGGAGTCCGGGACTGAACAATGAAAAACTGTTTTTT. It codes for CAWSPGLNNEKLFF.

This clone was counted a few times. The V gene is TRBV27, the J gene TRBJ2-3; maybe TRBD2 (6 bases). Trimming pared 2 bases from V and 3 bases from J, leaving 9 bases between. The germline V gene encodes CDR1 MNHEY and CDR2 SMNVEV (reference sequence). The CDR3 is made up of 14 amino acids. CDR3 DNA sequence: TGTGCCAGCAGTTTAGCCGCGGGGACAGATACGCAGTATTTT. It specifies CASSLAAGTDTQYF.

The chain couples TRBV7-2 to TRBJ2-7; D unclear. The V end lost 6 bases, the J end lost 4 bases, and 4 bases lay between the germline ends. The CDR3 contains 10 residues. The germline gives CDR1 SGHTA, CDR2 FQGNSA. CDR3 sequence reads: CASSIYEQYF. In nucleotides, the CDR3 is TGTGCCAGCAGTATTTACGAGCAGTACTTC.

The CDR3 bases are TGTGCCAGCAGTCAACTAGGGGGCCCTGGGGCCAACGTCCTGACTTTC. It specifies CASSQLGGPGANVLTF. V usage is TRBV28 and J usage is TRBJ2-6, with 7 bases that match TRBD1. Per germline, CDR1 MDHEN and CDR2 SYDVKM. After removal of 5 bases from V and 2 bases from J, the junction contained 6 bases not matched to a gene. The CDR3 totals 16 residues.

The chain links TRBV6-2 or TRBV6-3 to TRBJ2-2; D unclear. The ends were cut back, 3 bases at V and 4 bases at J, with 3 bases in the middle. In germline, CDR1 is MNHEY, CDR2 SVGEGT. The CDR3 has 12 amino acids. The CDR3 DNA follows: TGTGCCAGCAGTTATGTCACCGGGGAGCTGTTTTTT. Its translation is CASSYVTGELFF.